These 12 T cell receptor beta chains originate from one sample sequenced in a study of patients and donors after allogeneic stem cell transplantation. TCRdb reprocessed the RT-PCR reads via MiXCR and lists one record per CDR3 protein. The sample contains roughly 940,000 distinct CDR3 sequences, about 20% of which appear only once. Sequenced input: blood, either unsorted or a sorted T cell fraction (not recorded which). These receptors were collected from a human donor who was either an allogeneic HSCT recipient or a stem cell or donor lymphocyte infusion donor (not recorded which). It is not recorded whose cells these are; they may come from a transplant donor.

This chain joins TRBV7-3 and TRBJ2-2; D unclear. CDR1 SGHTA and CDR2 FQGTGA come from the germline V gene. The V end lost 2 bases, the J end lost 8 bases, and 9 bases lay between the germline ends. The CDR3 extends over 13 amino acids. CDR3 region: CASSLVDRGELFF. Written as DNA, the CDR3 is TGTGCCAGCAGCTTAGTGGACCGGGGGGAGCTGTTTTTT.

There are a few counts of this clonotype. The genes are TRBV4-3 and TRBJ1-2; weak D call: TRBD1 (5 bases). CDR3 length: 14 amino acids. CDR1 is LGHNA, CDR2 YSLEER, per germline. Trimming shortened V by 1 base and J by 5 bases, and 11 bases separated the two germline ends. CDR3 loop: CASSQGTPPYGYTF. CDR3 DNA sequence: TGCGCCAGCAGCCAAGGGACACCTCCTTATGGCTACACCTTC.

The rearrangement uses TRBV29-1 and TRBJ1-3; 8 bases line up with TRBD1. Per the germline V gene, CDR1 is SQVTM and CDR2 is ANQGSEA. The CDR3 runs 12 residues. V lost 7 bases to trimming and J lost 8 bases; unmatched junction nucleotides: 7. The CDR3 spells CSATGQAYTIYF. In DNA, the CDR3 is TGCAGCGCCACGGGACAGGCTTACACCATATATTTT.

The table lists this clonotype with a few counts. The V call is TRBV5-6, the J call TRBJ1-6; possibly TRBD1 for D (6 bases). There are 15 residues in the CDR3. V lost 0 bases, J lost 13 bases, and 17 bases lay in between. Germline CDR1 and CDR2: SGHDT and YYEEEE. Here the CDR3 DNA reads TGTGCCAGCAGCTTGGACAGGGAGCACTCAGGGCCCCTCCACTTT. It codes for CASSLDREHSGPLHF.

This clonotype was counted at least ten times. The chain has TRBV12-3 or TRBV12-4 and TRBJ2-7, with 8 bases aligning to TRBD1. V was pared by 8 bases and J by 6 bases, with 9 bases of the junction left unmatched. This CDR3 has 13 amino acids. The CDR3 here is CASDSPGGSEQYF. The DNA for the CDR3 is TGTGCCAGCGATTCCCCAGGGGGCTCCGAGCAGTACTTC.

Ten or more counts support this clonotype. This chain joins TRBV24-1 and TRBJ2-7; possible D gene TRBD1, 6 bases. Trimming pared 5 bases from V and 6 bases from J, leaving 16 bases between. CDR1 and CDR2 (germline): KGHDR, SFDVKD. This CDR3 spans 14 amino acids. The CDR3 nucleotides read TGTGCCACCAGTGGTACAGGGACCTTCTTCGAGCAGTACTTC. Translated: CATSGTGTFFEQYF.

This rearrangement joins TRBV12-5 to TRBJ2-2, with D tentatively TRBD1 (7 bases). Trimming took 3 bases from V and 4 from J, leaving 15 bases between them. Germline CDR1 reads LGHNT; CDR2 reads FRNRAP. The CDR3 runs 16 residues. The CDR3 sequence: CASGLLTRGVTGELFF. In DNA, the CDR3 is TGTGCTAGTGGTTTACTGACCAGGGGGGTCACCGGGGAGCTGTTTTTT.

This clonotype was counted between two and nine times. The V gene is TRBV11-2, the J gene TRBJ1-2, with TRBD1 as a possible D gene (5 bases). With 7 bases removed from V and 5 bases from J, the gap between germline ends came to 26 bases. The germline V gene encodes CDR1 SGHAT and CDR2 FQNNGV. This CDR3 region has 17 residues. CDR3 loop: CASNSLGSTGALYGYTF. In DNA, the CDR3 is TGTGCCAGCAACAGCTTAGGCTCTACCGGGGCTCTATATGGCTACACCTTC.

This clonotype was observed a handful of times. The chain links TRBV29-1 to TRBJ1-2, with TRBD1 matching 7 bases. The CDR3 runs 14 residues. With V trimmed by 4 bases and J by 1 base, 6 bases remained unmatched. From germline, CDR1 is SQVTM and CDR2 ANQGSEA. The CDR3 protein is CSVAWDRSNYGYTF. DNA for the CDR3: TGCAGCGTTGCGTGGGACAGAAGTAACTATGGCTACACCTTC.

This clonotype occurred a few times. V usage is TRBV2 and J usage is TRBJ1-3; possibly TRBD1 for D (6 bases). CDR1 and CDR2 (germline): SNHLY, FYNNEI. The germline V and J ends were trimmed by 7 bases and 4 bases, with 8 bases remaining between them. The length of the CDR3 is 12 residues. CDR3 amino acids: CASTQGGNTIYF. For the CDR3, the DNA is TGTGCCAGCACCCAGGGGGGAAACACCATATATTTT.

J is TRBJ2-2 and V is TRBV11-1; 9 bases map to TRBD1. The CDR3 spans 18 residues. Germline CDR1 reads SGHAT; CDR2 reads FQDESV (reference sequence). V lost 5 bases and J lost 1; bases outside the gene matches: 11. The CDR3 here is CASSLYAGTGKNTGELFF. The CDR3 coding sequence is TGTGCCAGCAGCCTTTACGCCGGGACAGGGAAGAACACCGGGGAGCTGTTTTTT.

There are a few counts of this clonotype. This sequence joins TRBV28 and TRBJ2-1; 9 bases align to TRBD2. The ends lost 5 bases at V and 5 bases at J; junction bases unmatched: 4. The V gene's germline CDR1 is MDHEN and CDR2 SYDVKM. CDR3 length equals 14 residues. In DNA form, the CDR3 reads TGTGCCAGCAGTGGGACTAGCCTCCACAATGAGCAGTTCTTC. This translates into CASSGTSLHNEQFF.